This TCR beta chain was captured by sequencing in a study of blood T cell repertoires in COVID-19. Data came from immunoSEQ multiplex PCR; TCRdb stores just in-frame clones and leaves some out. The sample has about 160,000 clones, around 85% seen once. V was shortened by 1 base and J by 0 bases, with 8 bases between the two germline ends. CDR1 and CDR2 (germline): LNHDA, SQIVND (reference sequence). The CDR3 has 15 amino acids. The sample comprised peripheral blood. This rearrangement joins TRBV19 to TRBJ2-3; D unclear. This TCR was recovered from a man aged 55 to 70 who had recovered from COVID-19. The CDR3 sequence: CASSIGSTSTDTQYF. CDR3 coding DNA: TGTGCCAGTAGTATAGGATCCACTAGCACAGATACGCAGTATTTT.